This T cell receptor (beta chain) was recovered during a study of T cell clonality in common variable immunodeficiency. Whole-study findings and limits: Repertoire-complication correlations in CVID were limited by patient heterogeneity. Compared with healthy controls, CVID subjects showed increased TCRbeta clonality, mostly in about a third.

Assay: immunoSEQ multiplex PCR; the TCRdb copy retains only in-frame clones and omits some. The profile covers about 28,000 clones, none occurring a single time. In its sample, this clone was seen many times. Its antigen is currently unknown. This sequence originates from a person aged 18 to 75 in good health. The sequencing input was peripheral blood mononuclear cells.

The part of the CDR3 DNA that was read is TGTGCCTGGATGGGACTAGCGGGGGGCCGAGGCGGGGAG. The encoded protein is CAWMGLAGGRGGE. The CDR3 reads in full as CAWMGLAGGRGGELFF. The chain is built from TRBV30 and TRBJ2-2; 15 bases align to TRBD2. From the germline J gene comes the end of the CDR3, since the read stops 3 residues before it. Germline V gene lookup returns CDR1 GTSNPN and CDR2 SVGIG (reference sequence). J lost 7 bases, V lost 4 bases, and 7 bases had no gene match. This CDR3 has 16 residues.